These T cell receptor beta chains were read from a single sample in a study of identifying expanded T cells in peripheral blood. The assay was immunoSEQ multiplex PCR, and TCRdb's table has in-frame clones only and misses some. The sample holds 95,000 to 100,000 clones, around nine tenths seen once. What was sequenced was blood. Source of these receptors: a person aged 18 to 70 in good health. The CDR3 runs from the conserved cysteine through the conserved F or W. The D gene is left open where the match is weak. Not every row has a clone size; where given, it reads once, few, many or a size class.

v_gene,d_gene,abundance,j_gene,CDR3nt,CDR3aa
TRBV29-1,.,.,TRBJ2-1,TGCAGCGTTCAGGTCAGGGGGGTGTCCTACAATGAGCAGTTCTTC,CSVQVRGVSYNEQFF
TRBV7-5,.,.,TRBJ2-1,TGTGCCAGAAGCTTTTTCTCTAGCGCCTACAATGAGCAGTTCTTC,CARSFFSSAYNEQFF
TRBV19,.,once,TRBJ1-1,TGTGCCAGTAGTATTGGTCGTGGAGCTTTCTTT,CASSIGRGAFF
TRBV7-9,TRBD1,.,TRBJ1-2,TGTGCCAGCAGCTTTAGGGGGCTCTATGGCTACACCTTC,CASSFRGLYGYTF
TRBV7-2,TRBD1,.,TRBJ1-5,TGTGCCAGCAGCTTAGTAGGGGGCGCGAGTCAGCCCCAGCATTTT,CASSLVGGASQPQHF
TRBV7-9,TRBD2,.,TRBJ2-2,TGTGCCAGCAGCCCCGACGGGGGGGTTGGCACCGGGGAGCTGTTTTTT,CASSPDGGVGTGELFF
TRBV4-3,TRBD1,.,TRBJ1-2,TGCGCCAGCAGCCAAGAAGCAGGGGGCACGTATGGCTACACCTTC,CASSQEAGGTYGYTF
TRBV27,TRBD1,.,TRBJ2-7,TGTGCCAGCAGCCCGACAGGGGGTTCCTACGAGCAGTACTTC,CASSPTGGSYEQYF
TRBV7-9,TRBD2,.,TRBJ2-2,TGTGCCAGCAGCTCCGGGGGGGCAGGACGCACCGGGGAGCTGTTTTTT,CASSSGGAGRTGELFF
TRBV20-1,.,.,TRBJ1-1,TGCAGTGCTAGTAGGGCACCTGAAGCTTTCTTT,CSASRAPEAFF
TRBV7-2,.,once,TRBJ1-2,TGTGCCAGCACCTTAGGATTGGAACCTATCTATGGCTACACCTTC,CASTLGLEPIYGYTF
TRBV29-1,.,.,TRBJ2-7,TGCAGCGTTAAGCCAGGGGCGACCTACGAGCAGTACTTC,CSVKPGATYEQYF
TRBV28,TRBD1,few,TRBJ1-1,TGTGCCAGTAATCCCCAGGGGGCGGGTACTGAAGCTTTCTTT,CASNPQGAGTEAFF
TRBV4-2,TRBD1,.,TRBJ1-4,TGTGCCAGCAGCCCCTTCGACGGGACAGTTAATGAAAAACTGTTTTTT,CASSPFDGTVNEKLFF
TRBV19,.,.,TRBJ1-1,TGTGCCAGTAGTCGGCTTAACACTGAAGCTTTCTTT,CASSRLNTEAFF
TRBV19,TRBD1,few,TRBJ1-2,TGTGCCAGTAGGGAGGGGGCAGTGAATGGCTACACCTTC,CASREGAVNGYTF
TRBV30,.,few,TRBJ1-1,TGTGCCTGGCCTAAGGTTTTCTTT,CAWPKVFF
TRBV19,.,.,TRBJ1-6,TGTGCCAGTAGTACGTGGACCGATGATTCACCCCTCCACTTT,CASSTWTDDSPLHF
TRBV19,TRBD1,.,TRBJ2-7,TGTGCCAGTAGTATCGGGGCAGGGGGCTTTTACGAGCAGTACTTC,CASSIGAGGFYEQYF
TRBV27,.,.,TRBJ2-1,TGTGCCAGCAGTTCAACCTACAATGAGCAGTTCTTC,CASSSTYNEQFF
TRBV4-1,.,.,TRBJ1-1,TGCGCCAGCAGCCAAGAGGGGGGTATGATGTTCCCGAACACTGAAGCTTTCTTT,CASSQEGGMMFPNTEAFF
TRBV7-2,TRBD2,.,TRBJ2-1,TGTGCCAGCAGACCAGCGGGGGGGTCCTACAATGAGCAGTTCTTC,CASRPAGGSYNEQFF
TRBV5-1,TRBD1,once,TRBJ1-1,TGCGCCAGCAGCTTGGTAGGGGGCTCTGGCACTGAAGCTTTCTTT,CASSLVGGSGTEAFF
TRBV28,TRBD1,.,TRBJ2-1,TGTGCCAGCAGCACAGGGGGACTCTACAATGAGCAGTTCTTC,CASSTGGLYNEQFF
TRBV28,TRBD1,.,TRBJ1-2,TGTGCCAGCAGTTTAACAGGGGGCTCGCTATATGGCTACACCTTC,CASSLTGGSLYGYTF
TRBV19,.,.,TRBJ1-4,TGTGCCACTAAAATCGGGGGACGGCAAAATGAAAAACTGTTTTTT,CATKIGGRQNEKLFF
TRBV10-3,TRBD1,.,TRBJ2-1,TGTGCCATCAGTGCCAGGGACAGGGGGTCCTACAATGAGCAGTTCTTC,CAISARDRGSYNEQFF
TRBV5-6,.,.,TRBJ2-7,TGTGCCAGCAGCTTCGGACTCTCCTACGAGCAGTACTTC,CASSFGLSYEQYF
TRBV6-5,.,.,TRBJ1-1,TGTGCCAGCACCCCTACGTTCTCCACTGAAGCTTTCTTT,CASTPTFSTEAFF
TRBV11-2,TRBD2,.,TRBJ2-7,TGTGCCAGCAGCCCAGCGGGGGGGCCGTACGAGCAGTACTTC,CASSPAGGPYEQYF
TRBV4-1,.,.,TRBJ2-5,TGCGCCAGCAGCCATCCAACCCCGGGGGCAGGGCGGGAGACCCAGTACTTC,CASSHPTPGAGRETQYF
TRBV18,.,.,TRBJ2-5,TGTGCCAGCTCACCGCCTGATTGGAGGGCCCAGTACTTC,CASSPPDWRAQYF
TRBV6-5,.,.,TRBJ1-2,TGTGCCAGCAGTTTCCCGGCAGGGCGAGGCTACACCTTC,CASSFPAGRGYTF
TRBV7-9,.,.,TRBJ1-4,TGTGCCAGCAGCTTAGGGGCCGAAAAACTGTTTTTT,CASSLGAEKLFF
TRBV2,.,.,TRBJ1-6,TGTGCCAGCACCAGCCAAAGGGTTAATTCACCCCTCCACTTT,CASTSQRVNSPLHF
TRBV7-9,TRBD1,.,TRBJ2-7,TGTGCCAGCAGCTCCCGAGACCGACAGGGCAAGCAGTACTTC,CASSSRDRQGKQYF
TRBV7-2,.,.,TRBJ1-6,TGTGCCAGCAGCTATGTGGCAGGGGCGCCCTCCTATAATTCACCCCTCCACTTT,CASSYVAGAPSYNSPLHF
TRBV29-1,TRBD1,.,TRBJ1-2,TGCAGCGTTGGCCAGGGGGTCGGCTACACCTTC,CSVGQGVGYTF
TRBV18,.,.,TRBJ2-7,TGTGCCAGCTCACCTGGGCTTACCTACGAGCAGTACTTC,CASSPGLTYEQYF
TRBV5-6,.,medium-sized,TRBJ1-3,TGTGCCAGCAGCTTGTCGTTGGGCAGTACTGGAAACACCATATATTTT,CASSLSLGSTGNTIYF
TRBV7-2,.,.,TRBJ1-1,TGTGCCAGCAGCTTAGAGTCAGGGAGGGGGAACACTGAAGCTTTCTTT,CASSLESGRGNTEAFF
TRBV6-1,TRBD2,.,TRBJ2-1,TGTGCGACAGCGGGGGGGTACAATGAGCAGTTCTTC,CATAGGYNEQFF
TRBV7-2,.,.,TRBJ1-2,TGTGCCAGCAGCCTAGCCTCCCAGGGTTATGGCTACACCTTC,CASSLASQGYGYTF
TRBV7-2,TRBD2,.,TRBJ2-7,TGTGCCAGCAGCTCAAGGACTAGCGGGGACCCCGAGCAGTACTTC,CASSSRTSGDPEQYF
TRBV7-2,.,few,TRBJ1-5,TGTGCCAGCAGCTTCCGTGTTGGGCCCCAGCATTTT,CASSFRVGPQHF
TRBV6-5,.,.,TRBJ2-4,TGTGCCAGCAGTGGGGACGCGGACATTCAGTACTTC,CASSGDADIQYF
TRBV2,.,.,TRBJ2-5,TGTGCCAGCAGGCGTGAGACCCAGTACTTC,CASRRETQYF
TRBV19,.,.,TRBJ2-7,TGTGCCAGTAGTCCGGGACACCGGGTAGGGGAGCAGTACTTC,CASSPGHRVGEQYF
TRBV18,.,.,TRBJ1-5,TGTGCCAGCTCACCAGTATCGGTTTGGGATCAGCCCCAGCATTTT,CASSPVSVWDQPQHF
TRBV19,.,.,TRBJ1-2,TGTGCCAGTAGTATCGGCGCTTTTGGTGGCTACACCTTC,CASSIGAFGGYTF
TRBV18,.,.,TRBJ1-4,TGTGCCAGCTCACCCAACTTAGACTCAACGGCTAATGAAAAACTGTTTTTT,CASSPNLDSTANEKLFF
TRBV2,.,once,TRBJ2-2,TGTGCCAGCAGACCCGGCAGCTACTTCACCGGGGAGCTGTTTTTT,CASRPGSYFTGELFF
TRBV28,TRBD1,once,TRBJ1-2,TGTGCCAGCAGTAGTGGAGAGGGGGCGCTAAATATGGGCTACACCTTC,CASSSGEGALNMGYTF
TRBV19,.,few,TRBJ1-5,TGTGCCAGCTTTAATCCTGCTCTACGTACTCAGCATTTT,CASFNPALRTQHF
TRBV6-5,TRBD2,.,TRBJ2-7,TGTGCCAGCAGTTTAGCGGGGATACCCTACGAGCAGTACTTC,CASSLAGIPYEQYF
TRBV19,.,.,TRBJ2-7,TGTGCCAGTAGTATCTCAGGGGGGGCGGGCGAGCAGTACTTC,CASSISGGAGEQYF
TRBV21-1,.,.,TRBJ2-2,TGTGCCAGGAGACAGGGGGCGAACACCGGGGAGCTGTTTTTT,CARRQGANTGELFF